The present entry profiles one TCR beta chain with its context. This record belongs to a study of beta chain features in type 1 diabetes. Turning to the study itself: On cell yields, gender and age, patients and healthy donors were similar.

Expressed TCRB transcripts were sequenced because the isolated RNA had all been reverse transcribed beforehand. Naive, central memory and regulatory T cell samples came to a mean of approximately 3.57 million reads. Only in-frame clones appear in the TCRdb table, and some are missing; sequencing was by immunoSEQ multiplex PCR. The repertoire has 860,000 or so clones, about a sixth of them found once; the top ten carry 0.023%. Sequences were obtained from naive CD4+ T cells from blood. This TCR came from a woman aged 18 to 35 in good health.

The CDR3 protein is CASRVTTGGVYEQYF. The CDR3 DNA follows: TGTGCCAGTAGGGTAACGACAGGGGGGGTCTACGAGCAGTACTTC. The V gene is TRBV19, the J gene TRBJ2-7, with TRBD1 identical over 9 bases. This CDR3 comprises 15 residues. Per the germline V gene, CDR1 is LNHDA and CDR2 is SQIVND (reference sequence). The junction had 9 bases not matched to a gene; V was cut back by 6 bases and J by 3 bases.